The next 12 T cell receptor beta chains were all read from a single sample in a study of cytomegalovirus exposure and HLA in healthy donors. Assay used: immunoSEQ multiplex PCR; TCRdb lists only in-frame clones, some missing. Counted here are 200,000 to 300,000 clones, approximately 83% occurring once; the ten biggest clones make up 1.2%. The sequencing sample was made of PBMCs. The receptors stem from a woman aged 25 to 39 in good health and CMV-seropositive.

This CDR3 reads CASSQEGSSTRTGSYEQYF. The DNA of the CDR3 is TGTGCCAGCAGCCAAGAAGGTAGTTCTACGAGGACAGGCAGCTACGAGCAGTACTTC. The chain recombines TRBV4-2 with TRBJ2-7, with 7 bases identical to TRBD1. Germline CDR1 LGHNA, CDR2 YNFKEQ. The CDR3 has 19 amino acids. With 0 bases clipped from V and 3 bases from J, the junction kept 17 bases outside the gene matches.

The chain combines TRBV19 with TRBJ2-7; tentative D call: TRBD1 (6 bases). V was trimmed by 3 bases and J by 4 bases, leaving 13 bases between them. Per germline, CDR1 LNHDA and CDR2 SQIVND (reference sequence). This CDR3 has 14 residues. CDR3 in amino acids: CASSIPGHLYEQYF. The CDR3 DNA sequence: TGTGCCAGTAGTATCCCGGGACACCTATACGAGCAGTACTTC.

The gene calls are TRBV6-6 and TRBJ2-7; TRBD1 aligns across 9 bases. CDR1 MNHNY and CDR2 SVGAGI come from the germline V gene (reference sequence). The CDR3 sequence is 16 residues long. V was clipped by 6 bases and J by 2 bases; unmatched bases: 11. CDR3 protein: CASSASTGGTPYEQYF. The CDR3 DNA reads TGTGCCAGCAGCGCTTCGACAGGGGGAACTCCCTACGAGCAGTACTTC.

The sample holds a few counts of this clone. V usage is TRBV27 and J usage is TRBJ1-2; D is undetermined. The CDR3 has 13 amino acids. Germline CDR1 MNHEY, CDR2 SMNVEV (reference sequence). The V gene lost 1 base and the J gene lost 1 base, with 4 bases spanning the gap. The CDR3 coding sequence is TGTGCCAGCAGTTTATATCGTAACTATGGCTACACCTTC. As protein: CASSLYRNYGYTF.

The chain employs TRBV28 and TRBJ1-1; TRBD1 might be the D (6 bases). Germline V gene sequence: CDR1 MDHEN, CDR2 SYDVKM. The CDR3 loop spans 13 amino acids. The germline V and J ends were trimmed by 3 bases and 3 bases, with 8 bases remaining between them. CDR3 nucleotides: TGTGCCAGCAGTTTGCACAGGGACACTGAAGCTTTCTTT. The encoded protein is CASSLHRDTEAFF.

J is TRBJ2-2 and V is TRBV27, with TRBD2 as a possible D gene (6 bases). Germline loops: CDR1 MNHEY, CDR2 SMNVEV (reference sequence). Deletions cut 8 bases from V and 5 bases from J, with 21 bases between. This CDR3 has 16 residues. CDR3 protein: CASRPLGGGNTGELFF. DNA for the CDR3: TGTGCCAGCCGACCTCTGGGGGGAGGAAATACCGGGGAGCTGTTTTTT.

This clone was counted once. J is TRBJ1-2 and V is TRBV27; 7 positions match TRBD1. V shed 5 bases, J shed 3 bases, and the junction held 9 bases outside the gene matches. The germline gives CDR1 MNHEY, CDR2 SMNVEV (reference sequence). This CDR3 has 15 amino acids. Here the CDR3 reads CASSTTGAYDYGYTF. The CDR3 DNA reads TGTGCCAGCAGTACAACAGGGGCCTACGACTATGGCTACACCTTC.

J is TRBJ2-7 and V is TRBV28; tentatively, D is TRBD2 (6 bases). CDR3 length: 13 residues. Germline V CDR1 and CDR2: MDHEN, SYDVKM. Between the trimmed V and J ends, which lost 8 bases and 4 bases, there was a span of 15 bases. This chain's CDR3 is CASSNAAGYEQYF. The CDR3 nucleotides read TGTGCCAGCTCTAATGCAGCGGGTTACGAGCAGTACTTC.

V and J are TRBV6-5 and TRBJ2-1, with 10 positions matching TRBD2. This CDR3 has 16 amino acids. Losses at the gene ends were 0 bases for V and 10 bases for J; bases not matched to a gene: 9. Looked up from germline, CDR1 is MNHEY and CDR2 is SVGAGI. As DNA, the CDR3 is TGTGCCAGCAGTTACTCTATTCTAGCGGGAGTTAGCGAGCAGTTCTTC. This translates into CASSYSILAGVSEQFF.

The chain has TRBV4-1 and TRBJ2-7; the match to TRBD1 covers 9 bases. Germline CDR1 is MGHRA and CDR2 is YSYEKL. After removal of 3 bases from V and 2 bases from J, the junction contained 5 bases not matched to a gene. This CDR3 contains 15 residues. CDR3: CASSQPGQGPYEQYF. The CDR3 coding sequence is TGCGCCAGCAGCCAGCCGGGACAGGGACCCTACGAGCAGTACTTC.

V and J are TRBV5-8 and TRBJ2-7; weak D call: TRBD1 (6 bases). V was clipped by 4 bases and J by 2 bases, with 16 bases between them. Looked up from germline, CDR1 is SGHTS and CDR2 is YDEGEE. This CDR3 has 15 amino acids. Here the CDR3 reads CASSKHRVLAYEQYF. In nucleotides, the CDR3 is TGTGCCAGCAGCAAACACAGGGTCCTAGCCTACGAGCAGTACTTC.

The rearrangement links TRBV28 to TRBJ2-7; D is possibly TRBD2 (5 bases). This CDR3 has 13 residues. V lost 7 bases to trimming and J lost 2 bases, with 12 bases between them. Germline V gives CDR1 MDHEN, CDR2 SYDVKM. CDR3 sequence (DNA): TGTGCCAGCATTGGGAGCAGAGCCTACGAGCAGTACTTC. Protein sequence: CASIGSRAYEQYF.